A selection of T cell receptor beta chains follows, all from one sample in a study of blood T cell repertoires in COVID-19. This table comes from immunoSEQ multiplex PCR, and its TCRdb copy is limited to in-frame clones, with some not included. The repertoire holds some 250,000 clones, with approximately 89% as singletons. Sequences were obtained from PBMCs or T cells enriched from blood (not recorded which). These receptors came from a woman aged 25 to 39 with acute COVID-19. The CDR3 runs from the conserved cysteine through the conserved F or W. The D gene is left open where the match is weak. Clone size is given for some rows only: seen once, a few or many times, or a class if the clone is expanded.

v_gene	abundance	d_gene	j_gene	CDR3nt	CDR3aa
TRBV30	.	.	TRBJ2-1	TGTGCCTTTACGTCACAAACGGCGGACAATGAGCAGTTCTTC	CAFTSQTADNEQFF
TRBV19	.	.	TRBJ1-1	TGTGCCAGTAGTATAGCGGCAGGGCCGAACACTGAAGCTTTCTTT	CASSIAAGPNTEAFF
TRBV15	.	.	TRBJ1-5	TGTGCCACCAGCAGGGACACAGGGAATAGCAATCAGCCCCAGCATTTT	CATSRDTGNSNQPQHF
TRBV18	.	TRBD1	TRBJ2-1	TGTGCCAGCTCGGCGACCGGGACAGAGTACAATGAGCAGTTCTTC	CASSATGTEYNEQFF
TRBV25-1	.	.	TRBJ1-4	TGTGCCAGCAGTGTTGGGCCCCGGGGAGATGAAAAACTGTTTTTT	CASSVGPRGDEKLFF
TRBV5-1	.	TRBD1	TRBJ1-1	TGCGCCAGCAGTAGTAGCAGGGGGGACACTGAAGCTTTCTTT	CASSSSRGDTEAFF
TRBV23-1	.	TRBD1	TRBJ2-7	TGCGCCAGCGCCCGCACAGGGGACTCCTACGAGCAGTACTTC	CASARTGDSYEQYF
TRBV6-5	.	.	TRBJ1-1	TGTGCCAGCATCACAGGGCTAGGTGAAGCTTTCTTT	CASITGLGEAFF
TRBV4-1	few	.	TRBJ1-1	TGCGCCAGCAGCCAAGTTGGGGGCGCGAGAACTGAAGCTTTCTTT	CASSQVGGARTEAFF
TRBV6-1	.	TRBD2	TRBJ2-7	TGTGCCTGCCTCCCTAGGGCGGGGGGCTACGAGCAGTACTTC	CACLPRAGGYEQYF
TRBV2	.	.	TRBJ1-6	TGTGCCAGCAGTCCTCGACAACCATATAATTCACCCCTCCACTTT	CASSPRQPYNSPLHF
TRBV7-2	.	TRBD1	TRBJ2-7	TGTGCCAGCACCGACACAGGGGTCGAGCAGTACTTC	CASTDTGVEQYF
TRBV27	few	.	TRBJ1-5	TGTGCCAGCAGTTCAGGGGTATATAGCAATCAGCCCCAGCATTTT	CASSSGVYSNQPQHF
TRBV19	.	.	TRBJ1-1	TGTGCCAGTAATCCCGCAACAAGAAACACTGAAGCTTTCTTT	CASNPATRNTEAFF
TRBV27	.	TRBD1	TRBJ1-5	TGTGCCAGCAGTTTCATCTTCGACAGGGAGTTGGGCAATCAGCCCCAGCATTTT	CASSFIFDRELGNQPQHF
TRBV11-2	.	.	TRBJ2-1	TGTGCCAGCAGCTTAGTCTACCGGACTACTTACAATGAGCAGTTCTTC	CASSLVYRTTYNEQFF
TRBV3-1/TRBV3-2	.	TRBD2	TRBJ2-3	TGTGCCAGCAGCCAAGTCTCAGGGAGGGAGTATTTT	CASSQVSGREYF
TRBV6-5	.	.	TRBJ1-1	TGTGCCAGCAGCCTACAGATTAAGAACACTGAAGCTTTCTTT	CASSLQIKNTEAFF
TRBV5-4	once	TRBD1	TRBJ2-2	TGTGCCAGCAGCCCAGACAGGGGCAGGAACACCGGGGAGCTGTTTTTT	CASSPDRGRNTGELFF
TRBV13	.	.	TRBJ2-7	TGTGCCAGCAGCCAAGGGGCCGAGCAGTACTTC	CASSQGAEQYF
TRBV27	.	TRBD1	TRBJ1-2	TGTGCCAGCAGCGGACAGGGGGCGGCTGGCTACACCTTC	CASSGQGAAGYTF
TRBV4-3	.	.	TRBJ1-6	TGCGCCAGCAGCCAAGGGCGGGCCGGGGTGATGGCACCCCTCCACTTT	CASSQGRAGVMAPLHF
TRBV14	.	.	TRBJ2-2	TGTGCCAGCAGCCCCCAGGGATTTGTCACCGGGGAGCTGTTTTTT	CASSPQGFVTGELFF
TRBV5-1	few	TRBD1	TRBJ2-5	TGCGCCAGCAGCCCGTGGGACAGCCAAGAGACCCAGTACTTC	CASSPWDSQETQYF
TRBV18	.	TRBD1	TRBJ2-7	TGTGCCAGCTCACCAACCATTAACAGGGGGCTGGGGGAGCAGTACTTC	CASSPTINRGLGEQYF
TRBV2	.	TRBD2	TRBJ2-2	TGTGCCAGCAGACTTGCCGCTAGCGGTGCGAACACCGGGGAGCTGTTTTTT	CASRLAASGANTGELFF
TRBV7-9	.	.	TRBJ2-1	TGTGCCAGCAGCTTAGTATCCGGGGGTTCGGGGGATGAGCAGTTCTTC	CASSLVSGGSGDEQFF
TRBV9	.	.	TRBJ2-7	TGTGCCAGCAGCGTACTGCTTGGGTGGGAACCCCGGGGCGAGCAGTACTTC	CASSVLLGWEPRGEQYF
TRBV29-1	.	TRBD1	TRBJ1-4	TGCAGCGTTCAACAGGGGTTTAGAGGGGAAAAACTGTTTTTT	CSVQQGFRGEKLFF
TRBV9	once	.	TRBJ1-6	TGTGCCAGCACGGTAGGGGCCAGGCCTTCTCCTAATTCACCCCTCCACTTT	CASTVGARPSPNSPLHF
TRBV19	once	TRBD1	TRBJ2-7	TGTGCCAGTAGTTCAACCGGGACAGGGAGAAACGAGCAGTACTTC	CASSSTGTGRNEQYF
TRBV7-2	.	.	TRBJ2-3	TGTGCCAGCAGCCCTGACGGGGGTGGAGGGTTTAGCACAGATACGCAGTATTTT	CASSPDGGGGFSTDTQYF
TRBV19	.	.	TRBJ2-1	TGTGCCAGTAGTATAGATGACGGGATTTACAATGAGCAGTTCTTC	CASSIDDGIYNEQFF
TRBV5-4	once	TRBD2	TRBJ2-7	TGTGCCAGCAGCCACAGCGGGAGCTCCTACGAGCAGTACTTC	CASSHSGSSYEQYF
TRBV28	.	TRBD1	TRBJ2-7	TGTGCCAGCAGCCTTGTTACAGGGGTCTACGAGCAGTACTTC	CASSLVTGVYEQYF
TRBV29-1	once	.	TRBJ1-2	TGCAGCGTTGATTCACAGGGTCCCTATGGCTACACCTTC	CSVDSQGPYGYTF
TRBV24-1	.	TRBD2	TRBJ2-7	TGTGCCACCAGTGATCCGACTAGCGGGGTCAACGAGCAGTACTTC	CATSDPTSGVNEQYF
TRBV13	few	.	TRBJ1-2	TGTGCCAGCAGCGGGGAGGGAGGATCGGATGGCTACACCTTC	CASSGEGGSDGYTF
TRBV10-1	once	.	TRBJ1-2	TGCGCCAGCAGTGACAACAGAAAGTATGGCTACACCTTC	CASSDNRKYGYTF
TRBV2	.	.	TRBJ1-1	TGTGCCAGCAGCGCCAGGGGTGGGACTGAAGCTTTCTTT	CASSARGGTEAFF
TRBV7-3	.	.	TRBJ2-1	TGTGCCAGCAGCCCCTCCAAGGGGTACATGGATGAGCAGTTCTTC	CASSPSKGYMDEQFF
TRBV28	.	TRBD1	TRBJ2-7	TGTGCCAGCAGTTTAAGAGTTGGGGGACAGGACTACGAGCAGTACTTC	CASSLRVGGQDYEQYF
TRBV6-2/TRBV6-3	.	.	TRBJ1-4	TGTGCCAGCAGTTCCCCGGCAACTAATGAAAAACTGTTTTTT	CASSSPATNEKLFF
TRBV7-9	.	.	TRBJ2-5	TGTGCCAGCAGCTTATTGGGCGAGTTGGTGACCCAGTACTTC	CASSLLGELVTQYF
TRBV7-2	.	.	TRBJ2-7	TGTGCCAGCAGCCAATTTGTCGGGGGTGGGTACGAGCAGTACTTC	CASSQFVGGGYEQYF
TRBV28	once	TRBD1	TRBJ2-7	TGTGCCAGCAGATACGGGACAGGGGCGGCCTACGAGCAGTACTTC	CASRYGTGAAYEQYF